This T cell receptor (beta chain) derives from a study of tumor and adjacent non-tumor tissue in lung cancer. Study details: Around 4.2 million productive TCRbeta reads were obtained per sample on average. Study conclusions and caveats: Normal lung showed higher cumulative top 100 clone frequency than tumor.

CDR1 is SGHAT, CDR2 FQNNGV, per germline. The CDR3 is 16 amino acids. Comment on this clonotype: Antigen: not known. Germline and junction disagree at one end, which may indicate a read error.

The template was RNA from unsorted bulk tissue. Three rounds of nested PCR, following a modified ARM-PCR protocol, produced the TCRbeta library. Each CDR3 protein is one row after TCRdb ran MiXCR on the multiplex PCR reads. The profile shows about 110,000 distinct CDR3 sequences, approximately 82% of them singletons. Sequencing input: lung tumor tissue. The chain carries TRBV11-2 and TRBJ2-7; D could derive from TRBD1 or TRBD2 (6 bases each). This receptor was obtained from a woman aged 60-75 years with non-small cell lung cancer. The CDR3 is CASSLNDGGLSYEQYF. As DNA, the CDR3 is TGTGCCAGTAGCTTAAATGATGGGGGGCTATCCTACGAGCAGTACTTC.